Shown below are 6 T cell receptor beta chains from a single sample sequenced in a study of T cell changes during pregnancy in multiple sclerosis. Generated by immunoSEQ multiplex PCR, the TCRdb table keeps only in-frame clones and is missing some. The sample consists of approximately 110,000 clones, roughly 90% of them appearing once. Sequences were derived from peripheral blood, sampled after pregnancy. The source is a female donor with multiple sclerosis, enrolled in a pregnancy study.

This CDR3 is CATLGVSHSNQPQHF. DNA for the CDR3: TGTGCCACCCTAGGGGTGTCCCATAGCAATCAGCCCCAGCATTTT. The chain links TRBV19 to TRBJ1-5, with D possibly TRBD1 on 5 matching bases. CDR3 size: 15 residues. V lost 10 bases, J lost 0 bases, and 16 bases lay in between. Germline lookup yields CDR1 LNHDA and CDR2 SQIVND (reference sequence).

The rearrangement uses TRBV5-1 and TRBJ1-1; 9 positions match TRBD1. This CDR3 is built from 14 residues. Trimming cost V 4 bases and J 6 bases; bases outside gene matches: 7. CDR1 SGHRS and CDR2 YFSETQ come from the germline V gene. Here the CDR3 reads CASSTGQGIPEAFF. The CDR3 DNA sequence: TGCGCCAGCAGCACGGGACAGGGTATCCCTGAAGCTTTCTTT.

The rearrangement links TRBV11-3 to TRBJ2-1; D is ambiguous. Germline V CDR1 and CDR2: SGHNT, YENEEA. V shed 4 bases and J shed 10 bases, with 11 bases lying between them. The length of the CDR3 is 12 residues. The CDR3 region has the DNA TGTGCCAGCAGCTCGAACTACGGGGAGCAGTTCTTC. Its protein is CASSSNYGEQFF.

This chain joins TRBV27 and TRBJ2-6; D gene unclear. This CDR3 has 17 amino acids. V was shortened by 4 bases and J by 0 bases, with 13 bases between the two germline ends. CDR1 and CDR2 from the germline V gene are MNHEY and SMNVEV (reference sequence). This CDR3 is CASSSPTRRSGANVLTF. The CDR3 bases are TGTGCCAGCAGTTCGCCGACGAGGCGCTCTGGGGCCAACGTCCTGACTTTC.

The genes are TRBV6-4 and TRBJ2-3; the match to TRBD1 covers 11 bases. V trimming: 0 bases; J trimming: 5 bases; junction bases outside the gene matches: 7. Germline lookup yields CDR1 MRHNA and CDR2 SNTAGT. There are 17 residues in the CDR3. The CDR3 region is CASSDSAGQGEKDTQYF. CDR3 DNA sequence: TGTGCCAGCAGTGACTCAGCGGGACAGGGGGAGAAAGATACGCAGTATTTT.

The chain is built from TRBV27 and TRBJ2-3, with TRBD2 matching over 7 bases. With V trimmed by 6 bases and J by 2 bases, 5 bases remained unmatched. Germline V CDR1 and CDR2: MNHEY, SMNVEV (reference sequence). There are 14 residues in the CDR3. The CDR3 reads CASRAGLNTDTQYF. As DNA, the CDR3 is TGTGCCAGCAGGGCGGGACTAAACACAGATACGCAGTATTTT.